Listed here are 8 T cell receptor beta chains from one sample, sequenced in a study of cytomegalovirus exposure and HLA in healthy donors. With 60 Vbeta and 13 Jbeta primers, the PCR was carried out. Profiling relied on immunoSEQ multiplex PCR, and the TCRdb table lists in-frame clones only, not all of them. The record lists tens of thousands of clones, of which the ten most abundant hold 12%. The material sequenced was PBMCs. These receptors all stem from a woman aged 25-40 years in good health and CMV-seropositive.

The gene calls are TRBV7-2 and TRBJ1-2; D is unresolved. Trimming cost V 6 bases and J 8 bases, with 19 bases left between them. Per the germline V gene, CDR1 is SGHTA and CDR2 is FQGNSA. The CDR3 is 14 amino acids. CDR3 nucleotides: TGTGCCAGCAGACCTATACGAGGAAATTCCGGCTACACCTTC. It is translated as CASRPIRGNSGYTF.

The chain couples TRBV7-6 to TRBJ1-5; D gene ambiguous. CDR3 size: 13 residues. Trimming left V 5 bases short and J 4 bases short, with 9 bases between. Germline lookup yields CDR1 SGHVS and CDR2 FNYEAQ. CDR3 bases: TGTGCCAGCAGCCTCTTAGAAAATCAGCCCCAGCATTTT. The encoded protein is CASSLLENQPQHF.

The CDR3 spells CAWGQGAREQYF. CDR3 DNA sequence: TGTGCCTGGGGACAGGGGGCGCGCGAGCAGTACTTC. The chain carries TRBV30 and TRBJ2-7; 11 nucleotides agree with TRBD1. Germline-derived CDR1 and CDR2 are GTSNPN and SVGIG (reference sequence). V trimming: 5 bases; J trimming: 6 bases; junction bases outside the gene matches: 3. The CDR3 length is 12 residues. Drawing the rest from reference TRBV30 and TRBJ2-7, the complete variable domain is SQTIHQWPATLVQPVGSPLSLECTVEGTSNPNLYWYRQAAGRGLQLLFYSVGIGQISSEVPQNLSASRPQDRQFILSSKKLLLSDSGFYLCAWGQGAREQYFGPGTRLTVT.

Concerning this clone: The junction departs from germline at one end; a sequencing error may be responsible. CDR3 DNA sequence: TGTGCTAGCAGCTTAGACCCGAGTGTAAACAATGAGCAGTTCTTC. Its translation is CASSLDPSVNNEQFF. The chain joins TRBV7-7 to TRBJ2-1; D unclear. The CDR3 spans 15 residues. The germline V gene encodes CDR1 SSHAT and CDR2 FNYEAQ (reference sequence).

The chain carries TRBV7-8 and TRBJ2-3; D gene unclear. V shed 5 bases and J shed 2 bases, with 14 bases lying between them. The germline V gene encodes CDR1 SGHVS and CDR2 FQNEAQ. This CDR3 comprises 15 residues. DNA for the CDR3: TGTGCCAGCAGCCCCGGTGTCCGATTCACAGATACGCAGTATTTT. Translation gives CASSPGVRFTDTQYF.

The genes are TRBV7-9 and TRBJ1-2; D gene unclear. Germline CDR1 reads SEHNR; CDR2 reads FQNEAQ (reference sequence). V was clipped by 5 bases and J by 4 bases, with 17 bases between them. CDR3 length: 15 residues. The CDR3, as DNA: TGTGCCAGCAGCGCGCAGAGTCGGGTTGGCTATGGCTACACCTTC. Protein product: CASSAQSRVGYGYTF.

The chain uses TRBV28 and TRBJ1-2; D gene ambiguous. Germline CDR1 MDHEN, CDR2 SYDVKM. Between the trimmed V and J ends, which lost 4 bases and 4 bases, there was a span of 13 bases. This CDR3 spans 14 amino acids. CDR3 nucleotides: TGTGCCAGCAGTTCGCCCGGACTGACCTATGGCTACACCTTC. Its protein product is CASSSPGLTYGYTF.

The CDR3 sequence: CASSKNREGFEQFF. The CDR3 DNA sequence: TGTGCCAGCAGCAAAAACCGGGAAGGGTTTGAGCAGTTCTTC. The chain links TRBV11-2 to TRBJ2-1; a possible D gene is TRBD2 (5 bases). This CDR3 is built from 14 residues. Germline CDR1 reads SGHAT; CDR2 reads FQNNGV. Trimming took 5 bases from V and 9 from J, leaving 17 bases between them.